The rows below give T cell receptor beta chains drawn from one sample of a study of technical replicates of blood from several donors. Assay used: immunoSEQ multiplex PCR; TCRdb lists only in-frame clones, some missing. The sample records about 93,000 clones, about 96% being singletons. The specimen was T cells isolated from PBMCs. These receptors were collected from a human donor in good health. Both conserved end residues are part of each CDR3. The D gene is left open where the match is weak. Clone size is shown for a subset of rows, as once, few, many or a class of expanded clone.

clone_size: once; d_call: -; j_call: TRBJ1-2; v_call: TRBV4-1; cdr3_nt: TGCGCCAGCAGCCAAGTTGGTACAGGGTCCTATGGCTACACCTTC; cdr3_aa: CASSQVGTGSYGYTF
clone_size: -; d_call: -; j_call: TRBJ1-3; v_call: TRBV9; cdr3_nt: TGTGCCAGCAGCGTAAGTCCCGACAGACGCTCTGGAAACACCATATATTTT; cdr3_aa: CASSVSPDRRSGNTIYF
clone_size: -; d_call: TRBD2; j_call: TRBJ2-1; v_call: TRBV6-6; cdr3_nt: TGTGCCAGCAGTTACTCGGGACTAGCGGGGACCAATGAGCAGTTCTTC; cdr3_aa: CASSYSGLAGTNEQFF
clone_size: -; d_call: TRBD1; j_call: TRBJ1-5; v_call: TRBV9; cdr3_nt: TGTGCCAGCAGCCCAGGACAGGGTAGATGGCCCCAGCATTTT; cdr3_aa: CASSPGQGRWPQHF
clone_size: -; d_call: -; j_call: TRBJ2-1; v_call: TRBV25-1; cdr3_nt: TGTGCCAGCAGTGATTCGGCTAGTCGGTTCTTC; cdr3_aa: CASSDSASRFF
clone_size: once; d_call: -; j_call: TRBJ2-5; v_call: TRBV5-1; cdr3_nt: TGCGCCAGCAGCTTGTTTCATCGTTCTGGACAGTCGGATATTGGGGAGACCCAGTACTTC; cdr3_aa: CASSLFHRSGQSDIGETQYF
clone_size: -; d_call: TRBD2; j_call: TRBJ2-1; v_call: TRBV6-6; cdr3_nt: TGTGCCAGCAGTACGGGACTAGCGGAGCAGTTCTTC; cdr3_aa: CASSTGLAEQFF
clone_size: -; d_call: -; j_call: TRBJ2-1; v_call: TRBV19; cdr3_nt: TGTGCCAGTAGTATCCCGACAGCCTACAATGAGCAGTTCTTC; cdr3_aa: CASSIPTAYNEQFF
clone_size: -; d_call: TRBD1; j_call: TRBJ1-1; v_call: TRBV2; cdr3_nt: TGTGCCAGTAGGGGGCCAGAGAACACTGAAGCTTTCTTT; cdr3_aa: CASRGPENTEAFF
clone_size: -; d_call: -; j_call: TRBJ2-3; v_call: TRBV5-8; cdr3_nt: TGTGCCACCCAGGTGGTGGGAGTAGGGCGGACAGATACGCAGTATTTT; cdr3_aa: CATQVVGVGRTDTQYF
clone_size: -; d_call: TRBD2; j_call: TRBJ2-1; v_call: TRBV11-2; cdr3_nt: TGTGCCAGCAGCACAAGGACTAGCGGGGTCAATGAGCAGTTCTTC; cdr3_aa: CASSTRTSGVNEQFF
clone_size: -; d_call: -; j_call: TRBJ1-2; v_call: TRBV5-1; cdr3_nt: TGCGCCAGCGGTGAACAATCCAACTATGGCTACACCTTC; cdr3_aa: CASGEQSNYGYTF
clone_size: -; d_call: -; j_call: TRBJ1-1; v_call: TRBV19; cdr3_nt: TGTGCCAGTAGTATCTTCGGAGTGAACACTGAAGCTTTCTTT; cdr3_aa: CASSIFGVNTEAFF
clone_size: -; d_call: TRBD2; j_call: TRBJ2-7; v_call: TRBV5-4; cdr3_nt: TGTGCCAGCAGTCTGGCGGGGGGGCCGTCCGGGTCCTCCGAGCAGTACTTC; cdr3_aa: CASSLAGGPSGSSEQYF
clone_size: -; d_call: -; j_call: TRBJ2-3; v_call: TRBV7-2; cdr3_nt: TGTGCCAGCAGCTTAGGTTACGGGTACACTAGCACAGATACGCAGTATTTT; cdr3_aa: CASSLGYGYTSTDTQYF
clone_size: -; d_call: TRBD2; j_call: TRBJ2-5; v_call: TRBV7-8; cdr3_nt: TGTGCCAGCAGTTTTAGCGGGAGGGAGACCCAGTACTTC; cdr3_aa: CASSFSGRETQYF
clone_size: -; d_call: -; j_call: TRBJ2-1; v_call: TRBV5-1; cdr3_nt: TGCGCCAGCAGCTTCCGTTCACAGGGCTCCTACAATGAGCAGTTCTTC; cdr3_aa: CASSFRSQGSYNEQFF
clone_size: -; d_call: -; j_call: TRBJ2-5; v_call: TRBV25-1; cdr3_nt: TGTGCCAGCAGAGATGCTCGGGAGACCCAGTACTTC; cdr3_aa: CASRDARETQYF
clone_size: -; d_call: TRBD1; j_call: TRBJ1-2; v_call: TRBV28; cdr3_nt: TGTGCCAGCAGTTTGTCTGGGACAGAAAAACTTTATGGCTACACCTTC; cdr3_aa: CASSLSGTEKLYGYTF
clone_size: -; d_call: TRBD1; j_call: TRBJ1-1; v_call: TRBV12-5; cdr3_nt: TGTGCTAGTGGTTTTAGTACAGGGGGCAGCATCACTGAAGCTTTCTTT; cdr3_aa: CASGFSTGGSITEAFF
clone_size: -; d_call: TRBD2; j_call: TRBJ2-7; v_call: TRBV6-6; cdr3_nt: TGTGCCACTTCAGCGGGAGTATACGAGCAGTACTTC; cdr3_aa: CATSAGVYEQYF
clone_size: -; d_call: TRBD1; j_call: TRBJ1-1; v_call: TRBV19; cdr3_nt: TGTGCCAGTAGTATAGGGCAGGGGGGTAAAAACACTGAAGCTTTCTTT; cdr3_aa: CASSIGQGGKNTEAFF
clone_size: -; d_call: -; j_call: TRBJ2-4; v_call: TRBV6-5; cdr3_nt: TGTGCCAGCAGTTACTCAGGGGGTTCAGCCAAAAACATTCAGTACTTC; cdr3_aa: CASSYSGGSAKNIQYF
clone_size: once; d_call: TRBD1; j_call: TRBJ1-5; v_call: TRBV7-8; cdr3_nt: TGTGCCAGCAGCTTGGACAGGAATAGCAATCAGCCCCAGCATTTT; cdr3_aa: CASSLDRNSNQPQHF
clone_size: -; d_call: TRBD2; j_call: TRBJ2-5; v_call: TRBV11-2; cdr3_nt: TGTGCCAGCAGCTTAGTGGGGGCAGGACTAGCGGGAGCGGCAGAGACCCAGTACTTC; cdr3_aa: CASSLVGAGLAGAAETQYF
clone_size: -; d_call: -; j_call: TRBJ2-7; v_call: TRBV27; cdr3_nt: TGTGCCAGCAGTTTAAGGTGGGGAGCGACCTACGAGCAGTACTTC; cdr3_aa: CASSLRWGATYEQYF
clone_size: -; d_call: -; j_call: TRBJ1-1; v_call: TRBV19; cdr3_nt: TGTGCCAGTAGTACCTTGGGGAGCACTGAAGCTTTCTTT; cdr3_aa: CASSTLGSTEAFF
clone_size: -; d_call: -; j_call: TRBJ2-7; v_call: TRBV4-2; cdr3_nt: TGTGCCAGCAGCCCCTACCGTGAAGGACTGACCTACGAGCAGTACTTC; cdr3_aa: CASSPYREGLTYEQYF
clone_size: once; d_call: -; j_call: TRBJ2-3; v_call: TRBV28; cdr3_nt: TGTGCCAGCAGCCGGGTCACCACAGATACGCAGTATTTT; cdr3_aa: CASSRVTTDTQYF
clone_size: -; d_call: TRBD1; j_call: TRBJ1-1; v_call: TRBV7-9; cdr3_nt: TGTGCCAGCAGCTTAGCGGGGACAGGGCGAGAAGCTTTCTTT; cdr3_aa: CASSLAGTGREAFF
clone_size: -; d_call: -; j_call: TRBJ1-1; v_call: TRBV19; cdr3_nt: TGTGCCAGTAGTCGTCCCGACAGGCGAGAAGCTTTCTTT; cdr3_aa: CASSRPDRREAFF